The 26 T cell receptor beta chains below all came from one sample that was sequenced in a study of T-cell reconstitution after alpha-beta-depleted transplantation in children. Unique molecular identifiers were incorporated when the TCRbeta library was constructed. Via MiXCR, TCRdb re-called the PCR reads, giving one row per CDR3 protein. The table includes more than 450,000 distinct CDR3 sequences, around 19% detected once. Material: PBMCs from the stem cell graft donor, obtained from the stem cell graft. The receptors here all came from a human donor who donated a stem cell graft to a child with acute lymphoblastic leukemia.

This clonotype was counted only a few times. This sequence joins TRBV12-3 or TRBV12-4 and TRBJ2-7; 9 bases are a match to TRBD1. The trim removed 5 bases at V and 3 bases at J, leaving 11 bases unmatched. This CDR3 has 16 residues. CDR3 sequence reads: CASSLNPGQGRYEQYF. The DNA of the CDR3 is TGTGCCAGCAGTCTCAATCCGGGACAGGGCCGCTACGAGCAGTACTTC.

This clonotype was recorded a few times. This chain links TRBV4-1 with TRBJ1-2; D may be TRBD1 (5 bases). The germline CDR1 and CDR2 sequences are MGHRA and YSYEKL. With 0 bases removed from V and 4 bases from J, the gap between germline ends came to 12 bases. The CDR3 is 15 amino acids. The CDR3 DNA reads TGCGCCAGCAGCCAAGAACGCAGGGCGGGCTATGGCTACACCTTC. Amino acid sequence: CASSQERRAGYGYTF.

V is TRBV21-1 and J is TRBJ2-7; the DNA was not used to check the table's D call, TRBD1. TRBV21-1 is labeled a pseudogene. This CDR3 comprises 18 residues. The CDR3 here is CASSKRARGRTSSYEQYF. The CDR3, as DNA: TGTGCCAGCAGCAAGCGGGCCAGGGGACGAACAAGCTCCTACGAGCAGTACTTC.

The V call is TRBV7-2, the J call TRBJ1-3; no clear D. CDR3 length: 15 amino acids. V was cut by 2 bases and J by 0 bases, with 8 bases left in between. From germline, CDR1 is SGHTA and CDR2 FQGNSA. The CDR3 loop is CASSLSHYSGNTIYF. The CDR3 nucleotides read TGTGCCAGCAGCTTAAGTCATTACTCTGGAAACACCATATATTTT.

This clonotype has more than one count but fewer than ten. The rearrangement joins TRBV27 to TRBJ2-7; 14 bases line up with TRBD2. From germline, CDR1 is MNHEY and CDR2 SMNVEV (reference sequence). This CDR3 contains 15 residues. Losses at the gene ends were 4 bases for V and 5 bases for J; bases not matched to a gene: 4. For the CDR3, the DNA is TGTGCCAGCAGTTGGGGGACTAGCGGGAGCAACGAGCAGTACTTC. Translation gives CASSWGTSGSNEQYF.

The chain couples TRBV3-1 to TRBJ2-7, with 7 bases matching TRBD2. The CDR3 is 15 residues long. Looked up from germline, CDR1 is LGHDT and CDR2 is YNNKEL (reference sequence). Germline trimming cut 4 bases from V and 9 bases from J; bases unmatched to any gene: 15. Written as DNA, the CDR3 is TGTGCCAGCAGCCTACATGGACTAGAAGGAGCGGGGCAGTACTTC. It translates to CASSLHGLEGAGQYF.

The V and J genes are TRBV4-2 and TRBJ2-7; 15 nucleotides match TRBD2. This CDR3 is 21 amino acids long. The V gene end was trimmed by 5 bases and the J gene end by 6 bases; junction bases not matched to a gene: 23. Germline V lookup: CDR1 LGHNA, CDR2 YNFKEQ. The CDR3 is CASSKQGPWTSGRALRREQYF. In DNA, the CDR3 is TGTGCCAGCAGCAAACAGGGGCCTTGGACTAGCGGGAGGGCCTTGAGGCGCGAGCAGTACTTC.

This clonotype was seen a handful of times. For the CDR3, the DNA is TGTGCCAGCAGTTACACAGGGGGAGGCAATCAGCCCCAGCATTTT. Translating it yields CASSYTGGGNQPQHF. The chain employs TRBV6-5 and TRBJ1-5; TRBD1 matches at 8 bases. The J segment lost 2 bases and the V segment lost 2 bases, leaving 2 bases of the junction unmatched. CDR1 and CDR2 (germline): MNHEY, SVGAGI. This CDR3 is 15 amino acids long.

The chain has TRBV29-1 and TRBJ2-1; 9 bases map to TRBD1. The CDR3 runs to 15 residues. Germline V gene data show CDR1 as SQVTM and CDR2 as ANQGSEA. V shed 0 bases and J 5 bases; nucleotides not matched to a gene: 5. This chain's CDR3 is CSVEEARDRDNEQFF. CDR3 bases: TGCAGCGTTGAAGAAGCGAGGGACAGGGACAATGAGCAGTTCTTC.

This clonotype was seen more than once but under ten times. The gene calls are TRBV5-1 and TRBJ2-7, with 7 bases aligning to TRBD1. Germline CDR1 and CDR2: SGHRS and YFSETQ. CDR3 length: 18 residues. The V and J ends lost 3 bases and 2 bases, in that order; junction bases with no gene match: 17. DNA for the CDR3: TGCGCCAGCAGCTCCCGACGAAAAGAGACAGGGACAACCTACGAGCAGTACTTC. It codes for CASSSRRKETGTTYEQYF.

This chain joins TRBV13 and TRBJ1-1; D ambiguous. The length of the CDR3 is 13 residues. Trimming shortened V by 5 bases and J by 4 bases, and 11 bases separated the two germline ends. Germline CDR1 PRHDT, CDR2 FYEKMQ (reference sequence). The CDR3 protein is CASSPSSSTEAFF. The CDR3 nucleotides are TGTGCCAGCAGCCCCTCCTCAAGCACTGAAGCTTTCTTT.

V and J are TRBV20-1 and TRBJ2-1; D possibly corresponds to TRBD2 (5 bases). Germline lookup yields CDR1 DFQATT and CDR2 SNEGSKA (reference sequence). V lost 0 bases and J lost 5, with 17 bases in between. This CDR3 contains 16 residues. The CDR3 nucleotides read TGCAGTGCTAGAGAGGGCGGGCCCCCGGTCGACAATGAGCAGTTCTTC. The encoded protein is CSAREGGPPVDNEQFF.

In its sample, this clonotype was seen a few times. The chain has TRBV10-3 and TRBJ2-5; 9 bases line up with TRBD2. V lost 3 bases and J lost 1; bases outside the gene matches: 6. The CDR3 spans 16 residues. In germline, CDR1 is ENHRY, CDR2 SYGVKD. CDR3 bases: TGTGCCATCAGTGAAGGTCTAGCGGGGATCCAAGAGACCCAGTACTTC. Encoded protein: CAISEGLAGIQETQYF.

The chain uses TRBV11-2 and TRBJ2-3; 8 nucleotides align to TRBD2. J was trimmed by 2 bases and V by 1 base; bases with no gene match: 8. Germline lookup yields CDR1 SGHAT and CDR2 FQNNGV. CDR3 size: 17 residues. This CDR3 is CASSLVGAGGPTDTQYF. The DNA of the CDR3 is TGTGCCAGCAGCTTAGTTGGCGCGGGAGGCCCCACAGATACGCAGTATTTT.

This chain links TRBV12-3 or TRBV12-4 with TRBJ2-3; TRBD2 might be the D (5 bases). The CDR3 loop spans 16 amino acids. With 6 bases removed from V and 4 bases from J, the gap between germline ends came to 20 bases. DNA of the CDR3: TGTGCCAGCAGCCGAACGGGGTCACCGCGAGCAGATACGCAGTATTTT. Translated: CASSRTGSPRADTQYF.

This sequence joins TRBV27 and TRBJ2-7; D assignment may be TRBD1 or TRBD2 (5 bases each). The CDR3 has 14 residues. Trimming took 3 bases from V and 6 from J, leaving 15 bases between them. Looked up from germline, CDR1 is MNHEY and CDR2 is SMNVEV (reference sequence). Written as DNA, the CDR3 is TGTGCCAGCAGTTTTCAGCGGACATCCCCCGAGCAGTACTTC. Translation: CASSFQRTSPEQYF.

The chain links TRBV20-1 to TRBJ2-1, with 7 nucleotides matching TRBD2. Looked up from germline, CDR1 is DFQATT and CDR2 is SNEGSKA (reference sequence). The CDR3 totals 15 residues. Unmatched junction bases numbered 14, after V lost 3 bases and J lost 9 bases. CDR3 region: CSARDSGGSGIEQFF. The CDR3 coding sequence is TGCAGTGCTAGGGACTCCGGAGGCAGCGGGATTGAGCAGTTCTTC.

The table lists this clonotype with a few counts. The DNA for the CDR3 is TGTGCCTGGAGCGGCACCGGGACTAGCTTCTACAATGAGCAGTTCTTC. Its translation is CAWSGTGTSFYNEQFF. V is TRBV30 and J is TRBJ2-1; 9 bases are shared with TRBD2. The CDR3 is 16 residues long. With V trimmed by 3 bases and J by 3 bases, 9 bases remained unmatched. Germline CDR1 GTSNPN, CDR2 SVGIG (reference sequence).

This clonotype was found a few times. The chain uses TRBV10-2 and TRBJ2-1, with D maybe TRBD2 (6 bases). Trimming stripped 4 bases from V and 3 bases from J, with 16 bases between. The CDR3 loop spans 16 amino acids. Per the germline V gene, CDR1 is WSHSY and CDR2 is SAAADI. DNA of the CDR3: TGCGCCAGCAGTGTGGGAAGTAGCGGAGACTACAATGAGCAGTTCTTC. Translated: CASSVGSSGDYNEQFF.

This chain links TRBV7-9 with TRBJ2-1; D is possibly TRBD1 (6 bases). Deletions cut 5 bases from V and 9 bases from J, with 23 bases between. This CDR3 spans 16 amino acids. CDR1 is SEHNR and CDR2 is FQNEAQ in the germline V gene (reference sequence). The CDR3 region is CASSPTGARGLGEQFF. The DNA of the CDR3 is TGTGCCAGCAGCCCGACCGGGGCCAGGGGTCTAGGTGAGCAGTTCTTC.

The chain combines TRBV5-1 with TRBJ1-4; D remains unclear. The germline CDR1 and CDR2 sequences are SGHRS and YFSETQ. Trimming pared 4 bases from V and 6 bases from J, leaving 19 bases between. CDR3 size: 16 residues. Here the CDR3 reads CASSPGRQQRYEKLFF. The CDR3, as DNA: TGCGCCAGCAGCCCGGGCAGGCAACAACGTTATGAAAAACTGTTTTTT.

The genes are TRBV5-1 and TRBJ2-3; 12 positions match TRBD2. V shed 1 base, J shed 0 bases, and the junction held 3 bases outside the gene matches. Germline CDR1 is SGHRS and CDR2 is YFSETQ. The CDR3 length is 17 residues. The CDR3 loop is CASSLPTSGSSTDTQYF. For the CDR3, the DNA is TGCGCCAGCAGCTTGCCGACTAGCGGGAGTAGCACAGATACGCAGTATTTT.

This rearrangement joins TRBV27 to TRBJ1-5; no clear D. The germline gives CDR1 MNHEY, CDR2 SMNVEV (reference sequence). V shed 0 bases and J shed 2 bases, with 11 bases lying between them. The CDR3 totals 16 residues. The CDR3 sequence: CASSLSIGIGNQPQHF. CDR3 coding DNA: TGTGCCAGCAGTTTATCGATCGGGATTGGCAATCAGCCCCAGCATTTT.

The chain combines TRBV29-1 with TRBJ2-3, with 8 bases aligning to TRBD2. CDR3 length: 14 residues. Trimming took 2 bases from V and 6 from J; bases not matched to a gene: 7. Germline V gene data show CDR1 as SQVTM and CDR2 as ANQGSEA. In DNA, the CDR3 is TGCAGCGTTGAACTCGGGAGGGCCACGGATACGCAGTATTTT. It is translated as CSVELGRATDTQYF.

This clonotype has only a few counts. The chain couples TRBV9 to TRBJ2-3; tentative D call: TRBD2 (5 bases). The germline V and J ends were trimmed by 3 bases and 2 bases, with 13 bases remaining between them. This CDR3 has 15 amino acids. The germline gives CDR1 SGDLS, CDR2 YYNGEE. The CDR3 DNA is TGTGCCAGCAGCGCGTTAGAGGGTACCACAGATACGCAGTATTTT. Protein: CASSALEGTTDTQYF.

This clonotype was detected only a few times. V usage is TRBV19 and J usage is TRBJ2-7, with D perhaps matching TRBD2 (6 bases). Trimming took off 5 bases at V and 5 bases at J, with 19 bases between the two ends. The CDR3 covers 15 residues. The V gene's germline CDR1 is LNHDA and CDR2 SQIVND (reference sequence). This CDR3 reads CASSLTAGTMNEQYF. In nucleotides, the CDR3 is TGTGCCAGTAGTTTAACGGCGGGAACAATGAACGAGCAGTACTTC. Filled out from reference TRBV19 and TRBJ2-7, the complete variable domain reads DGGITQSPKYLFRKEGQNVTLSCEQNLNHDAMYWYRQDPGQGLRLIYYSQIVNDFQKGDIAEGYSVSREKKESFPLTVTSAQKNPTAFYLCASSLTAGTMNEQYFGPGTRLTVT.